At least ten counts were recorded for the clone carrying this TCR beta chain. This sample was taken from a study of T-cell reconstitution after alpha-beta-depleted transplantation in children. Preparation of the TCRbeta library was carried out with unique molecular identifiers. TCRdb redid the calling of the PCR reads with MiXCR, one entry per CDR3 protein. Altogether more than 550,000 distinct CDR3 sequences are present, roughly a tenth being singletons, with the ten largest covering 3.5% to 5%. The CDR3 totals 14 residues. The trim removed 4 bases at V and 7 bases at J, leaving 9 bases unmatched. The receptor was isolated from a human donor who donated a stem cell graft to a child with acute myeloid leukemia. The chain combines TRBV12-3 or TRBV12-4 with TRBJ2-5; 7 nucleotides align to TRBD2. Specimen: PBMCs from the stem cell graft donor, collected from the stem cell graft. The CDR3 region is CASSSGGNRVTQYF. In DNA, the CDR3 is TGTGCCAGCAGTTCGGGGGGTAACAGAGTGACCCAGTACTTC.